This T cell receptor beta chain was sequenced in a study of T-cell reconstitution after alpha-beta-depleted transplantation in children. Regarding the study as a whole: Several hundred expanded graft clones reportedly were the source of alpha-beta T cells about two months after transplant. Some patients' high day-60 TCRbeta diversity was traced to surviving recipient T cells and thymic progenitors. Newly produced T cells mostly accounted for T-cell counts and diversity one year post-transplant.

Trimming cost V 5 bases and J 5 bases, with 6 bases left between them. The CDR3 length is 12 residues. Unique molecular identifiers were incorporated during preparation of the TCRbeta library. TCRdb recomputed calls from the PCR reads with MiXCR, one row per CDR3 protein. The table shows 300,000 to 400,000 distinct CDR3 sequences, with 15% to 20% occurring only once. In this sample, this clonotype turned up many times. The antigen is unknown. This chain joins TRBV12-3 or TRBV12-4 and TRBJ1-4; D gene uncertain. Source: PBMCs, mostly from graft donor cells, taken 360 days after TCRalphabeta/CD19-depleted stem cell transplant. The origin of this receptor is a male patient aged 2 to 9 who had a stem cell transplant for acute lymphoblastic leukemia, so the T cells may come from the graft donor. The CDR3 here is CASSARNEKLFF. CDR3 DNA: TGTGCCAGCAGTGCTAGAAATGAAAAACTGTTTTTT.